This TCR beta chain came from a study of blood T cell repertoires in COVID-19. Across the study: The United States, Italy and Spain were the sources of the acute and convalescent COVID-19 samples. PBMCs, B-cell-depleted T cells, or T cells were the source of the cDNA or gDNA that made up the material.

The germline V and J ends were trimmed by 2 bases and 12 bases, with 14 bases remaining between them. The CDR3 has 14 residues. The germline V gene has CDR1 LGHDT and CDR2 YNNKEL (reference sequence). Original processing notes: Amplification with reference gene primers provided the estimates of nucleated cell counts. The data were produced by immunoSEQ multiplex PCR, yet TCRdb's version contains in-frame clones alone and is incomplete. From that table come the V and J calls and clone size; the DNA was used to work out D and trimming. This repertoire shows some 250,000 clones, about 90% found once; its top ten account for around 6.5%.

This TCR came from a man aged 55 to 70 with acute or convalescent COVID-19. The sample consisted of peripheral blood. The J gene is TRBJ1-6, the V gene TRBV3-1 (or the pseudogene TRBV3-2); TRBD1 is a possible D gene (6 bases). CDR3 sequence: CASSQIGQGQPLHF. The CDR3 nucleotides read TGTGCCAGCAGCCAAATTGGGCAGGGGCAACCCCTCCACTTT.